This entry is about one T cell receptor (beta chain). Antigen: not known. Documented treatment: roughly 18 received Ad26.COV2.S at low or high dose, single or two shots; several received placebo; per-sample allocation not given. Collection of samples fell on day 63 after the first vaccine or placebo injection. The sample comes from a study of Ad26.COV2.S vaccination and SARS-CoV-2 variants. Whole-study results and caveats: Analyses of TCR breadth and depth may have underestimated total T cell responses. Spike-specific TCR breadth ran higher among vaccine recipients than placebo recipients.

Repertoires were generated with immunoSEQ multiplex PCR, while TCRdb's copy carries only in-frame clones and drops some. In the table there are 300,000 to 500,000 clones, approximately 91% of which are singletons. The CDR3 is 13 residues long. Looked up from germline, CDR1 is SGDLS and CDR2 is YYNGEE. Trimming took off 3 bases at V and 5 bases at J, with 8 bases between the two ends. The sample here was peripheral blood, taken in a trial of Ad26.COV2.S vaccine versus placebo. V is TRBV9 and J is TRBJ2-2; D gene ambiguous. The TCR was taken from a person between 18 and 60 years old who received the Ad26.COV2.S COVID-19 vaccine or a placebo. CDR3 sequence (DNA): TGTGCCAGCAGCGCTCCTTCGACCGGGGAGCTGTTTTTT. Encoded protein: CASSAPSTGELFF.